The rows below give T cell receptor beta chains drawn from one sample of a study of blood T cell repertoires in COVID-19. Profiled with immunoSEQ multiplex PCR; TCRdb holds only in-frame clones, not every one. The sample has under 400,000 clones; around 87% are singletons. The sequenced sample was peripheral blood. The receptors shown here come from a woman under 40 with COVID-19, enrolled during active disease. The CDR3 runs from the conserved cysteine through the conserved F or W. Fields, in order: J gene, D gene, clone size, V gene, CDR3 DNA, CDR3 protein. A D gene is named only where the DNA matches it firmly. Only part of the rows carry a size: once, few, many, or a class if the clone is expanded.

TRBJ1-2,.,.,TRBV30,TGTGCCTGGAGCCAAGGGGGAGACTATGGCTACACCTTC,CAWSQGGDYGYTF
TRBJ2-7,TRBD1,.,TRBV6-1,TGTGCCAGCAGTGAAACATGGACAGGCACCTACGAGCAGTACTTC,CASSETWTGTYEQYF
TRBJ1-2,.,.,TRBV13,TGTGCCAGCAGCCCCCGACAGAACTCGGTGCGCGGCTACACCTTC,CASSPRQNSVRGYTF
TRBJ2-5,.,.,TRBV2,TGTGCCAGCAGGATCGGGGGAGAGGAGACCCAGTACTTC,CASRIGGEETQYF
TRBJ2-5,.,.,TRBV4-1,TGCGCCAGCAGCCAAGATAGCGCAGGGGGGGAGACCCAGTACTTC,CASSQDSAGGETQYF
TRBJ2-7,TRBD2,.,TRBV2,TGTGCCACCCAGACTAGCGGGGGATACGAGCAGTACTTC,CATQTSGGYEQYF
TRBJ1-5,TRBD1,.,TRBV6-5,TGTGCCAGCAGTTACTCGTGGGACAGAAATCAGCCCCAGCATTTT,CASSYSWDRNQPQHF
TRBJ2-1,.,.,TRBV6-5,TGTGCCAGCAGTTACTCAGGCCAGCTAGGAAATGAGCAGTTCTTC,CASSYSGQLGNEQFF
TRBJ2-3,TRBD2,.,TRBV5-1,TGCGCCAGCAGCTTGCTACTAGCGGGAGGGTCCACAGATACGCAGTATTTT,CASSLLLAGGSTDTQYF
TRBJ2-7,.,.,TRBV4-3,TGCGCCAGCAGCCAAGACAGAAACTACGAGCAGTACTTC,CASSQDRNYEQYF
TRBJ2-1,.,.,TRBV27,TGTGCCAGCAAGAAGGGGAATGAGCAGTTCTTC,CASKKGNEQFF
TRBJ2-1,TRBD2,once,TRBV10-3,TGTGCCATCAGTGAGTCTCTAGCGGGAGGGCTTCTAGTCAATGAGCAGTTCTTC,CAISESLAGGLLVNEQFF
TRBJ2-7,.,.,TRBV4-1,TGCGCCAGCAGCCAAGTTCGTTTGGGGCGTGGGTCCTACGAGCAGTACTTC,CASSQVRLGRGSYEQYF
TRBJ2-5,.,.,TRBV7-2,TGTGCCAGCAGCTTAGCGGTAGGGGCGGAGACCCAGTACTTC,CASSLAVGAETQYF
TRBJ1-1,.,.,TRBV6-5,TGTGCCAGCAGTCTACGGACAGTCTCTGAAGCTTTCTTT,CASSLRTVSEAFF
TRBJ2-7,TRBD1,.,TRBV28,TGTGCCAGCAGACAAACCGGGACAGGGACCTACGAGCAGTACTTC,CASRQTGTGTYEQYF
TRBJ1-2,.,.,TRBV5-6,TGTGCCAGCAGCTTCAATAACTATGGCTACACCTTC,CASSFNNYGYTF
TRBJ2-3,TRBD1,.,TRBV18,TGTGCCAGCTCCACAGGGGTCTCTACTGATACGCAGTATTTT,CASSTGVSTDTQYF
TRBJ2-5,TRBD2,once,TRBV11-3,TGTGCCAGCAGCTCCGCCGGGGGGACCCAGACCCAGTACTTC,CASSSAGGTQTQYF
TRBJ1-4,.,.,TRBV6-1,TGTGCCAGCAGTGAAAGGGGGGGTTCGAAACTGTTTTTT,CASSERGGSKLFF
TRBJ2-1,TRBD2,.,TRBV5-4,TGTGCCAGCAGCTCCCCGGGACTAGCGGGAGGTGCAAATGAGCAGTTCTTC,CASSSPGLAGGANEQFF
TRBJ1-2,TRBD1,.,TRBV2,TGTGCCAGCAGTGATCGGGACAGACATGGCTACACCTTC,CASSDRDRHGYTF
TRBJ2-5,.,.,TRBV19,TGTGCCAGTAGTATTCTACTTCGGGAGACCCAGTACTTC,CASSILLRETQYF
TRBJ2-7,TRBD2,few,TRBV2,TGTGCCAGCAAGTGGACTAGCGGGCTTTACGAGCAGTACTTC,CASKWTSGLYEQYF
TRBJ2-1,.,.,TRBV4-2,TGTGCCAGCAGCCAAGATCGGAGCGAGCAGTTCTTC,CASSQDRSEQFF
TRBJ2-1,.,.,TRBV6-2/TRBV6-3,TGTGCCAGCAGTTACTATTCGGGACTCGATCACAATGAGCAGTTCTTC,CASSYYSGLDHNEQFF
TRBJ2-3,TRBD2,.,TRBV6-4,TGTGCCAGCAACGGGACTAGCGGTTCTCAGGCGGATACGCAGTATTTT,CASNGTSGSQADTQYF
TRBJ2-2,.,once,TRBV7-7,TGTGCTAGCAGCTTCACCCTACAGGGCACCGGGGAGCTGTTTTTT,CASSFTLQGTGELFF
TRBJ2-3,TRBD2,.,TRBV28,TGTGCCAGCAGTTTATTTGGGGGACTAGCGGGGTTCGGGGATACGCAGTATTTT,CASSLFGGLAGFGDTQYF
TRBJ2-3,.,.,TRBV5-1,TGCGCCAGCAGCGGGAGGTGGGGCACAGATACGCAGTATTTT,CASSGRWGTDTQYF
TRBJ1-2,.,few,TRBV12-3/TRBV12-4,TGTGCCAGCAGTTTAGACGAGGACTATGGCTACACCTTC,CASSLDEDYGYTF
TRBJ2-1,.,.,TRBV3-1/TRBV3-2,TGTGCCAGCAGCCAAGACCATGGCCGTGCTGAGCAGTTCTTC,CASSQDHGRAEQFF
TRBJ2-3,TRBD2,.,TRBV5-4,TGTGCCAGCAGCTTAACAGGGGTAGCGGGAGGCACAGATACGCAGTATTTT,CASSLTGVAGGTDTQYF
TRBJ1-2,TRBD1,.,TRBV4-1,TGCGCCAGCAGCCAAGTCGGACAGGACTATGGCTACACCTTC,CASSQVGQDYGYTF
TRBJ2-5,.,.,TRBV9,TGTGCCAGCAGTATTCAGGGGGCAGCTAGCGGATCTCAAGAGACCCAGTACTTC,CASSIQGAASGSQETQYF
TRBJ2-6,.,.,TRBV5-1,TGCGCCAGCAGCGGACAGAATCCCTCTGGGGCCAACGTCCTGACTTTC,CASSGQNPSGANVLTF
TRBJ1-4,.,.,TRBV3-1/TRBV3-2,TGTGCCAGCAGCCGACGACAGGAAGGACTGTTTTTT,CASSRRQEGLFF
TRBJ2-3,.,.,TRBV7-9,TGTGCCAGCAGCTCGACGGGACAAAAAAGAGATACGCAGTATTTT,CASSSTGQKRDTQYF
TRBJ2-2,TRBD2,.,TRBV5-6,TGTGCCAGCAGCTACCTAGCGGTGAACACCGGGGAGCTGTTTTTT,CASSYLAVNTGELFF
TRBJ2-6,TRBD1,.,TRBV25-1,TGTGCCAGCAACGACAGGGCCGGGGCCAACGTCCTGACTTTC,CASNDRAGANVLTF
TRBJ2-5,.,.,TRBV24-1,TGTGCCACCAAAGGGGGATCAGAGACCCAGTACTTC,CATKGGSETQYF
TRBJ1-1,.,.,TRBV27,TGTGCCAGCAGTCCCACGGGGGCTGAAGCTTTCTTT,CASSPTGAEAFF
TRBJ1-2,.,once,TRBV5-5,TGTGCCAGCAGCTTGGAGCGCCTAAACTATGGCTACACCTTC,CASSLERLNYGYTF
TRBJ1-5,.,.,TRBV19,TGTGCCAGTAGTATAGATCGCGGGTACAATCAGCCCCAGCATTTT,CASSIDRGYNQPQHF
TRBJ1-4,TRBD1,.,TRBV7-9,TGTGCCAGCAGCCCCACACAGGGGACTAATGAAAAACTGTTTTTT,CASSPTQGTNEKLFF
TRBJ2-7,TRBD2,few,TRBV30,TGTGCCTGCTGGGTAGCGGGCCACTACGAGCAGTACTTC,CACWVAGHYEQYF
TRBJ1-5,.,.,TRBV19,TGTGCCAGTAGCCTTGGGGAGGGCCCCCAGCATTTT,CASSLGEGPQHF
TRBJ2-1,.,.,TRBV12-3/TRBV12-4,TGTGCCAGCAGTTTACGGCAGAGGGATGAGCAGTTCTTC,CASSLRQRDEQFF
TRBJ1-3,TRBD1,.,TRBV18,TGTGCCAGCTCACCAGGGACAGGGGATGGCACCATATATTTT,CASSPGTGDGTIYF
TRBJ2-7,.,.,TRBV6-5,TGTGCCAGCAGCCCCGGCAGGGTCTACGAGCAGTACTTC,CASSPGRVYEQYF
TRBJ2-7,TRBD2,.,TRBV4-1,TGCGCCAGCAGCCAAAGGCCCTATAGCGGGGGGAGCTCCTACGAGCAGTACTTC,CASSQRPYSGGSSYEQYF
TRBJ1-6,.,.,TRBV30,TGTGCCTGGAGTGTATACGGGAATTCACCCCTCCACTTT,CAWSVYGNSPLHF
TRBJ2-1,.,.,TRBV24-1,TGTGCCACCAGTGAGGACGCGGGGGAGCAGTTCTTC,CATSEDAGEQFF